These 30 T cell receptor beta chains came from one sample sequenced in a study of blood T cells in healthy people across ages. A sample-barcoded 5' primer and a J-beta primer mix were used in a second PCR of about 7 to 12 cycles. TCRdb reprocessed the 5' RACE reads with MiXCR, giving one entry per CDR3 protein. Among about 800,000 distinct CDR3 sequences listed, 20% to 25% were seen once. These records were also assigned to another study, of T cells of mothers and their children.

Material for sequencing was blood. The receptors derive from a boy between 10 and 17 years old in good health.

The chain joins TRBV2 to TRBJ2-7; D may be TRBD2 (5 bases). CDR3 length equals 14 residues. Looked up from germline, CDR1 is SNHLY and CDR2 is FYNNEI. Trimming pared 2 bases from V and 5 bases from J, leaving 13 bases between. The CDR3: CASSESGGADEQYF. In DNA form, the CDR3 reads TGTGCCAGCAGTGAAAGTGGAGGAGCGGACGAGCAGTACTTC. Drawing the rest from reference TRBV2 and TRBJ2-7, the complete variable domain is EPEVTQTPSHQVTQMGQEVILRCVPISNHLYFYWYRQILGQKVEFLVSFYNNEISEKSEIFDDQFSVERPDGSNFTLKIRSTKLEDSAMYFCASSESGGADEQYFGPGTRLTVT.

The table lists this clonotype with a few counts. The chain recombines TRBV6-6 with TRBJ2-7, with D uncertain. Germline V CDR1 and CDR2: MNHNY, SVGAGI (reference sequence). V was cut by 5 bases and J by 5 bases, with 10 bases left in between. The CDR3 length is 12 residues. CDR3 in DNA: TGTGCCAGCAGTAACGACCCTGACGAGCAGTACTTC. It codes for CASSNDPDEQYF.

This chain links TRBV2 with TRBJ1-4; 7 positions agree with TRBD1. Unmatched junction bases numbered 9, after V lost 0 bases and J lost 8 bases. This CDR3 has 16 amino acids. Germline V gives CDR1 SNHLY, CDR2 FYNNEI. The CDR3 DNA is TGTGCCAGCAGTGAAGCACTGGAGGGGGCGAGGGAAAAACTGTTTTTT. Amino acid sequence: CASSEALEGAREKLFF.

This clonotype has a handful of counts. The chain has TRBV5-1 and TRBJ2-1; the D gene is possibly TRBD2 (6 bases). V lost 4 bases, J lost 3 bases, and 20 bases lay in between. Germline lookup yields CDR1 SGHRS and CDR2 YFSETQ. The CDR3 is made up of 17 amino acids. This chain's CDR3 is CASSLGLTNSFYNEQFF. As DNA, the CDR3 is TGCGCCAGCAGCCTAGGACTAACTAATAGCTTCTACAATGAGCAGTTCTTC.

This clonotype was seen a handful of times. The chain combines TRBV11-2 with TRBJ2-5, with 7 bases matching TRBD2. The CDR3 totals 14 residues. V gave up 1 base and J gave up 7 bases; unmatched junction bases: 6. CDR1 and CDR2 (germline): SGHAT, FQNNGV. The CDR3 protein is CASSLGAGEGTQYF. The CDR3 region has the DNA TGTGCCAGCAGCTTAGGGGCGGGGGAGGGGACCCAGTACTTC.

The chain combines TRBV10-3 with TRBJ1-1; D is undetermined. Per germline, CDR1 ENHRY and CDR2 SYGVKD. The CDR3 extends over 15 amino acids. V was shortened by 0 bases and J by 6 bases, with 14 bases between the two germline ends. The CDR3 loop is CAISESTAKVSEAFF. CDR3 in DNA: TGTGCCATCAGTGAGTCGACCGCTAAGGTATCTGAAGCTTTCTTT.

The chain joins TRBV7-9 to TRBJ2-5; 10 bases align to TRBD1. The J call may be in error: the DNA end matches TRBJ2-1 better. The CDR3 loop spans 17 amino acids. Germline CDR1 SEHNR, CDR2 FQNEAQ (reference sequence). The CDR3 DNA reads TGTGCCAGCAGCGTCGGGACAGGGGAAACCTTTATCGATGAGCAGTTCTTC. Amino acids: CASSVGTGETFIDEQFF.

This clonotype was found a few times. This CDR3 reads CSARELEDFRLAKNIQYF. The CDR3 nucleotides are TGCAGTGCTAGGGAGTTAGAAGACTTCCGACTAGCCAAAAACATTCAGTACTTC. The chain couples TRBV20-1 to TRBJ2-4; D remains ambiguous. Trimming removed 3 bases from V and 0 bases from J, with 21 bases in between. The germline gives CDR1 DFQATT, CDR2 SNEGSKA (reference sequence). CDR3 length: 18 residues.

The genes are TRBV7-9 and TRBJ2-5; D unresolved. Germline loops: CDR1 SEHNR, CDR2 FQNEAQ (reference sequence). There are 14 residues in the CDR3. Trimming took off 6 bases at V and 2 bases at J, with 13 bases between the two ends. The CDR3 sequence is CASSPTSLQETQYF. The CDR3 DNA follows: TGTGCCAGCAGTCCGACCTCGCTTCAAGAGACCCAGTACTTC.

The chain carries TRBV7-9 and TRBJ2-7; 8 nucleotides line up with TRBD1. The junction had 5 bases not matched to a gene; V was cut back by 5 bases and J by 2 bases. The germline V gene has CDR1 SEHNR and CDR2 FQNEAQ (reference sequence). The CDR3 contains 14 residues. The CDR3 DNA sequence: TGTGCCAGCAGCCACAGGGGGTCGACCTACGAGCAGTACTTC. Protein sequence: CASSHRGSTYEQYF.

This clonotype was counted only a few times. The chain joins TRBV9 to TRBJ1-2; D remains unclear. CDR3 length: 13 amino acids. Germline CDR1 and CDR2: SGDLS and YYNGEE. With 0 bases removed from V and 4 bases from J, the gap between germline ends came to 7 bases. CDR3 in amino acids: CASSVATAYGYTF. The CDR3 DNA follows: TGTGCCAGCAGCGTAGCTACCGCCTATGGCTACACCTTC.

This clonotype was recorded a few times. An end of the junction differs from the germline gene, which may be a read error. This chain links TRBV5-5 with TRBJ2-3; D is unclear. This CDR3 region has 14 residues. Germline V gives CDR1 SGHKS, CDR2 YYEKEE (reference sequence). The CDR3: CASRSNPSTDTQYF. The CDR3 region has the DNA TGTGCCAGCAGGTCTAACCCTTCCACAGACACGCAGTATTTT.

This clonotype was seen only a few times. The chain couples TRBV29-1 to TRBJ1-1, with D possibly being TRBD1 (5 bases). This CDR3 is 14 amino acids long. Trimming shortened V by 0 bases and J by 6 bases, and 14 bases separated the two germline ends. Germline V gene sequence: CDR1 SQVTM, CDR2 ANQGSEA. CDR3 nucleotides: TGCAGCGTTGAAGATAGGGGTGGTGGAGCTGAAGCTTTCTTT. It codes for CSVEDRGGGAEAFF.

This clonotype was seen more than once but under ten times. The chain is built from TRBV28 and TRBJ2-7; a possible D gene is TRBD1 (6 bases). This CDR3 has 14 residues. Between the trimmed V and J ends, which lost 5 bases and 2 bases, there was a span of 13 bases. Germline V gene sequence: CDR1 MDHEN, CDR2 SYDVKM. The CDR3 spells CASSGRGTPYEQYF. CDR3 sequence (DNA): TGTGCCAGCAGTGGCCGAGGGACACCCTACGAGCAGTACTTC.

Turning to this clonotype: A much larger clone sits a single nucleotide away, making a read error possible. The chain links TRBV3-1 to TRBJ2-5; TRBD1 is a possible D gene (6 bases). The V gene's germline CDR1 is LGHDT and CDR2 YNNKEL (reference sequence). This CDR3 contains 17 residues. This CDR3 is CASSQEQTGSGQETQCF. Here the CDR3 DNA reads TGTGCCAGCAGCCAAGAACAAACAGGGTCAGGGCAAGAGACCCAGTGCTTC.

V and J are TRBV29-1 and TRBJ2-1; D could derive from TRBD1 or TRBD2 (5 bases each). Germline CDR1 reads SQVTM; CDR2 reads ANQGSEA. V lost 5 bases to trimming and J lost 0 bases, with 11 bases between them. CDR3 length equals 14 residues. CDR3 nucleotide sequence: TGCAGCGTTCAGGCGAGGGGCTCCTACAATGAGCAGTTCTTC. Encoded protein: CSVQARGSYNEQFF.

The chain carries TRBV20-1 and TRBJ2-3; D is unclear. The V end was cut by 3 bases, the J end by 0 bases, with 16 bases between. The CDR3 spans 16 residues. CDR1 DFQATT and CDR2 SNEGSKA come from the germline V gene (reference sequence). The CDR3 nucleotides are TGCAGTGCTAGCGGAGCCTCCGGTGGTAGCACAGATACGCAGTATTTT. Amino acids: CSASGASGGSTDTQYF.

The rearrangement uses TRBV4-1 and TRBJ1-5, with D tentatively TRBD1 (5 bases). The CDR3 has 14 amino acids. Germline CDR1 is MGHRA and CDR2 is YSYEKL. Trimming stripped 1 base from V and 6 bases from J, with 10 bases between. CDR3 amino acids: CASSQVQGPQPQHF. CDR3 nucleotides: TGCGCCAGCAGCCAAGTGCAGGGCCCTCAGCCCCAGCATTTT.

This clonotype occurred once. This chain joins TRBV5-1 and TRBJ2-5, with 10 bases lining up with TRBD2. Germline lookup yields CDR1 SGHRS and CDR2 YFSETQ. The CDR3 spans 17 residues. Trimming cost V 4 bases and J 6 bases; bases outside gene matches: 15. Here the CDR3 reads CASSPQEGAGGIKTQYF. DNA for the CDR3: TGCGCCAGCAGCCCCCAAGAAGGAGCGGGAGGGATTAAGACCCAGTACTTC.

This clonotype was detected ten times or more. The chain links TRBV2 to TRBJ2-7; 7 bases are a match to TRBD2. Germline V gene sequence: CDR1 SNHLY, CDR2 FYNNEI. V shed 1 base and J 6 bases; nucleotides not matched to a gene: 6. This CDR3 has 14 amino acids. The CDR3 here is CASSEGGGSFEQYF. Written as DNA, the CDR3 is TGTGCCAGCAGTGAAGGTGGCGGGAGCTTCGAGCAGTACTTC.

Turning to this clonotype: An end of the junction does not agree with germline; a read error may underlie this. This chain uses TRBV7-9 with TRBJ1-2; D unresolved. Germline V gives CDR1 SEHNR, CDR2 FQNEAQ (reference sequence). The CDR3 length is 11 residues. This CDR3 reads CASSPKMVLSF. CDR3 DNA sequence: TGTGCCAGCAGCCCTAAAATGGTTCTCTCCTTC.

The chain couples TRBV7-9 to TRBJ2-3; the D call may be TRBD1 or TRBD2 (6 bases each). Germline V gives CDR1 SEHNR, CDR2 FQNEAQ (reference sequence). The length of the CDR3 is 14 residues. The V gene lost 7 bases and the J gene lost 4 bases, with 15 bases spanning the gap. CDR3 nucleotides: TGTGCCAGCACCCATAGGGGGGATGCAGATACGCAGTATTTT. Its protein product is CASTHRGDADTQYF. Filled out from reference TRBV7-9 and TRBJ2-3, the complete variable domain reads DTGVSQNPRHKITKRGQNVTFRCDPISEHNRLYWYRQTLGQGPEFLTYFQNEAQLEKSRLLSDRFSAERPKGSFSTLEIQRTEQGDSAMYLCASTHRGDADTQYFGPGTRLTVL.

V usage is TRBV7-8 and J usage is TRBJ2-4; 7 nucleotides match TRBD1. The CDR3 has 15 residues. V gave up 1 base and J gave up 10 bases; unmatched junction bases: 10. Germline CDR1 and CDR2: SGHVS and FQNEAQ. CDR3 nucleotides: TGTGCCAGCAGCTTAGATGGGACAGAGGCGGTTATTCAGTACTTC. Translation: CASSLDGTEAVIQYF.

This clonotype occurred a few times. This chain joins TRBV4-2 and TRBJ2-1; the D is unclear. The germline gives CDR1 LGHNA, CDR2 YNFKEQ. This CDR3 has 14 residues. Trimming removed 1 base from V and 5 bases from J, with 9 bases in between. CDR3 sequence reads: CASSQASLNNEQFF. CDR3 nucleotide sequence: TGTGCCAGCAGCCAAGCCTCCTTAAACAATGAGCAGTTCTTC.

The J gene is TRBJ2-7, the V gene TRBV20-1; 7 nucleotides match TRBD2. Germline CDR1 is DFQATT and CDR2 is SNEGSKA (reference sequence). V dropped 4 bases and J dropped 5; count of bases not matched to a gene: 2. The CDR3 totals 11 residues. The CDR3 coding sequence is TGCAGTGCTAAGCGGGACCACGAGCAGTACTTC. Protein: CSAKRDHEQYF.

This chain uses TRBV28 with TRBJ2-4; 8 bases agree with TRBD1. CDR1 is MDHEN and CDR2 is SYDVKM in the germline V gene. This CDR3 contains 15 residues. J gave up 0 bases and V 7 bases, and 5 bases lay outside the gene matches. CDR3 residues: CASNLQGAAKNIQYF. DNA of the CDR3: TGTGCCAGCAACCTTCAGGGGGCAGCCAAAAACATTCAGTACTTC.

This clonotype has a handful of counts. This chain joins TRBV20-1 and TRBJ1-1; TRBD1 might be the D (6 bases). Trimming left V 3 bases short and J 8 bases short, with 13 bases between. The length of the CDR3 is 12 residues. Germline values: CDR1 DFQATT, CDR2 SNEGSKA (reference sequence). The CDR3 DNA reads TGCAGTGCTAGCCAGGGGATGGGCGAAGCTTTCTTT. Encoded protein: CSASQGMGEAFF.

The table lists this clonotype with a few counts. The CDR3 DNA follows: TGCAGCGTGGGGGGGGGGACCGGGATGAACACTGAAGCTTTCTTT. It codes for CSVGGGTGMNTEAFF. The chain uses TRBV29-1 and TRBJ1-1, with D possibly TRBD1 on 5 matching bases. CDR3 size: 15 residues. CDR1 and CDR2 (germline): SQVTM, ANQGSEA. The ends were cut back, 6 bases at V and 0 bases at J, with 17 bases in the middle.

Remarks on this clonotype: This clone may be a read error of a much larger clone one base away. As DNA, the CDR3 is TGTGCCAGCAGACGGACAGGGGATGGCTACACCTTC. Its translation: CASRRTGDGYTF. The chain combines TRBV11-1 with TRBJ1-2; 9 bases fit TRBD1. Unmatched junction bases numbered 2, after V lost 6 bases and J lost 6 bases. The germline CDR1 and CDR2 sequences are SGHAT and FQDESV (reference sequence). The length of the CDR3 is 12 residues. The full variable domain, in which reference TRBV11-1 and TRBJ1-2 provide the parts outside the CDR3, is EAEVAQSPRYKITEKSQAVAFWCDPISGHATLYWYRQILGQGPELLVQFQDESVVDDSQLPKDRFSAERLKGVDSTLKIQPAELGDSAMYLCASRRTGDGYTFGSGTRLTVV.

The chain recombines TRBV4-1 with TRBJ2-5, with D tentatively TRBD2 (5 bases). The DNA end favors TRBJ2-7, so the J call may be wrong. The CDR3 has 14 amino acids. The germline V gene encodes CDR1 MGHRA and CDR2 YSYEKL. CDR3 in amino acids: CASSQWGVGLEQYF. The CDR3 DNA reads as TGCGCCAGCAGCCAATGGGGAGTCGGGCTCGAGCAGTACTTC.